The clone carrying this T cell receptor beta chain was observed a handful of times. Seattle-derived patients entered the study during active infection and were followed longitudinally. The source of the sample is a study of blood T cell repertoires in COVID-19. Overall study context: COVID-19 samples, acute and convalescent, were from the United States, Italy and Spain.

TCRdb keeps only in-frame clones here, not all; method: immunoSEQ multiplex PCR. The repertoire holds a few hundred thousand clones, with around 88% as singletons. The CDR3 length is 14 residues. With 7 bases removed from V and 0 bases from J, the gap between germline ends came to 10 bases. The germline V gene has CDR1 SGHAT and CDR2 FQNNGV. Sequencing was done on a sample of peripheral blood. The chain combines TRBV11-2 with TRBJ2-1; the D is unclear. The clonotype originates from a woman aged 70 to 79 with COVID-19, enrolled during active disease. The CDR3 bases are TGTGCCAGCACCTCCGGTCGCTCCTACAATGAGCAGTTCTTC. Amino acid sequence: CASTSGRSYNEQFF.